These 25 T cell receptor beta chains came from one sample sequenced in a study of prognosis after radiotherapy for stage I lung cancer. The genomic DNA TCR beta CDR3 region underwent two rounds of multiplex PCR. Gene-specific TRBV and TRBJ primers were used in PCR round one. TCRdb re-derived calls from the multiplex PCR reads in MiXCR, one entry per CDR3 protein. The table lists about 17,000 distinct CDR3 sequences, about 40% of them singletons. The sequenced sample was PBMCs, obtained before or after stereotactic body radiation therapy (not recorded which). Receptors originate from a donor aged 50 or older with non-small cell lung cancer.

In nucleotides, the CDR3 is TGTGCCAGCAGTGAGCGGGGGTGCCCCTACAATGAGCAGTTCTTC. This sequence encodes CASSERGCPYNEQFF. V and J are TRBV2 and TRBJ2-1; 7 bases fit TRBD2. CDR1 and CDR2 from the germline V gene are SNHLY and FYNNEI. J gave up 2 bases and V 3 bases, and 4 bases lay outside the gene matches. The CDR3 runs 15 residues.

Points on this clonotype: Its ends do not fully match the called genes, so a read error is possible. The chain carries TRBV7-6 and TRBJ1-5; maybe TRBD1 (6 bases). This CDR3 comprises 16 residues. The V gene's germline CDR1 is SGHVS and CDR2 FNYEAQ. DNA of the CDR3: TGTGCCAGCAGCTTATCTGCAGGAGGGGGAAATCAGCCCAAGCATTTT. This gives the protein CASSLSAGGGNQPKHF.

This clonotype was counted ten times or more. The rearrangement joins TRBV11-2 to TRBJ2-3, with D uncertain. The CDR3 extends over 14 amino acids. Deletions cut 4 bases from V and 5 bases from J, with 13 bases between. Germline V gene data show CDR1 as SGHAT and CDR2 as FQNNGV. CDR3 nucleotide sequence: TGTGCCAGCAGCTCCTTGACCAGAGGAGATACGCAGTATTTT. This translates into CASSSLTRGDTQYF.

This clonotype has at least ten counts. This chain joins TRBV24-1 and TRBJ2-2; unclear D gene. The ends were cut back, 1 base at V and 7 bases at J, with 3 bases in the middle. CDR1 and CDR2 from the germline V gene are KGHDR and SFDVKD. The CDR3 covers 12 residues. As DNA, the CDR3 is TGTGCCACCAGTGATTTTGTCGGGGAGCTGTTTTTT. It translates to CATSDFVGELFF.

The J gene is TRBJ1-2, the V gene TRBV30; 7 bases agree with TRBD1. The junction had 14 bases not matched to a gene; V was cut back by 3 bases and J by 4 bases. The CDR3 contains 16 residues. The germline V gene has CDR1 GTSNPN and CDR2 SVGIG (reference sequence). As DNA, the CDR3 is TGTGCCTGGAGGGACCCCCGGGACAGTTCTTTCTATGGCTACACCTTC. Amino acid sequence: CAWRDPRDSSFYGYTF. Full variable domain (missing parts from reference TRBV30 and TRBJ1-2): SQTIHQWPATLVQPVGSPLSLECTVEGTSNPNLYWYRQAAGRGLQLLFYSVGIGQISSEVPQNLSASRPQDRQFILSSKKLLLSDSGFYLCAWRDPRDSSFYGYTFGSGTRLTVV.

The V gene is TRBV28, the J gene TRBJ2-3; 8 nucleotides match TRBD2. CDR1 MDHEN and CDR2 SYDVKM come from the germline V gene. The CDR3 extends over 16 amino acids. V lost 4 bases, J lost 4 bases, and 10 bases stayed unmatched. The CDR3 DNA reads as TGTGCCAGCAGTTCGATAGCGGGGTCGAATGCAGATACGCAGTATTTT. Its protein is CASSSIAGSNADTQYF. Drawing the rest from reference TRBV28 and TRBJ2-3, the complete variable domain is DVKVTQSSRYLVKRTGEKVFLECVQDMDHENMFWYRQDPGLGLRLIYFSYDVKMKEKGDIPEGYSVSREKKERFSLILESASTNQTSMYLCASSSIAGSNADTQYFGPGTRLTVL.

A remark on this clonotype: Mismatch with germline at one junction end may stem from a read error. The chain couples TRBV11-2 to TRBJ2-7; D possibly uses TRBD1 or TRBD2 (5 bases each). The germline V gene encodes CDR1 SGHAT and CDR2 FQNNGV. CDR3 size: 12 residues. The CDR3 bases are TGTGCCAGCACCATAACGTTGGGGGAGCAGTACTTT. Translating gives CASTITLGEQYF.

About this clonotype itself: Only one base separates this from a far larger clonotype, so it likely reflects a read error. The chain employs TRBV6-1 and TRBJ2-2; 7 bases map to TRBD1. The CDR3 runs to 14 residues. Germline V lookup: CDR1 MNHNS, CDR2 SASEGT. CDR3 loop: CASQGTANTWELFF. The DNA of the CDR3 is TGTGCCAGCCAGGGGACAGCGAACACCTGGGAGCTGTTTTTT.

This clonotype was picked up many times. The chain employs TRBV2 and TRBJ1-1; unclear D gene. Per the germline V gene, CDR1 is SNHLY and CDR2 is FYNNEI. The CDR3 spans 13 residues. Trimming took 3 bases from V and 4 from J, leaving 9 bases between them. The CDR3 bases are TGTGCCAGCAGTGACTGGGAGAGCACTGAAGCTTTCTTT. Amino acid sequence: CASSDWESTEAFF.

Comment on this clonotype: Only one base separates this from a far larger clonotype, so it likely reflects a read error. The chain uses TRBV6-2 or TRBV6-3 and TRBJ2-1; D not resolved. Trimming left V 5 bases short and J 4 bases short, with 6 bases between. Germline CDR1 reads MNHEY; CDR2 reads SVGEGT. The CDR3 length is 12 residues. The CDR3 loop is CASSARYNEQFF. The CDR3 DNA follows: TGTGCCAGCAGTGCCCGGTACAATGAGCAGTTCTTC.

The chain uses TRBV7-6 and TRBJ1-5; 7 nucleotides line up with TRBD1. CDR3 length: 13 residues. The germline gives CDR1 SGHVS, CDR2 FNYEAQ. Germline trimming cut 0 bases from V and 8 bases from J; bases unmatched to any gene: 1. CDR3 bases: TGTGCCAGCAGCTTAGCCAGGGGGGAGCCCCAGCATTTT. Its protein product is CASSLARGEPQHF.

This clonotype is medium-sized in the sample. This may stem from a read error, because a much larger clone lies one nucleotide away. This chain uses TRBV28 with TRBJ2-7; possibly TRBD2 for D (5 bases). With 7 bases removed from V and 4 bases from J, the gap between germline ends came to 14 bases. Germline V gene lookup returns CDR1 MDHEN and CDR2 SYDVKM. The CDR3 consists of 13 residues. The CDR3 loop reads CASMVGIVYEQYF. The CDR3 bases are TGTGCCAGCATGGTCGGGATTGTGTACGAGCAGTACTTC. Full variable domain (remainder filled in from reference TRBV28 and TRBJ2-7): DVKVTQSSRYLVKRTGEKVFLECVQDMDHENMFWYRQDPGLGLRLIYFSYDVKMKEKGDIPEGYSVSREKKERFSLILESASTNQTSMYLCASMVGIVYEQYFGPGTRLTVT.

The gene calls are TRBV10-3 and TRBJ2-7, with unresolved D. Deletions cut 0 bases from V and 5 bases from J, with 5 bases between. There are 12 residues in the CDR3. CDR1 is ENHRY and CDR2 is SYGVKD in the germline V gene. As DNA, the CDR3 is TGTGCCATCAGTGAGTCTCTAAACGAGCAGTACTTC. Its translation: CAISESLNEQYF.

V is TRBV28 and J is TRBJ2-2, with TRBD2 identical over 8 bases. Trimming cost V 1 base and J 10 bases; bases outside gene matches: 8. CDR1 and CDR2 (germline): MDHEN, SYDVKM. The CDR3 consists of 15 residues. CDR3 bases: TGTGCCAGCAGTTTATATAGCGGGAACACCTTGGAGCTGTTTTTT. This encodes CASSLYSGNTLELFF.

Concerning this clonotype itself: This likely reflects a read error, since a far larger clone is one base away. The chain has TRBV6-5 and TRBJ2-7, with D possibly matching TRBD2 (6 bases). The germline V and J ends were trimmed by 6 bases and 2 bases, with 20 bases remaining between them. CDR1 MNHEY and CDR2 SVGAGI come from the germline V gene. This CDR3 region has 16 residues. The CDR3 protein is CASSVAGMIITYEQYF. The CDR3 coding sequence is TGTGCCAGCAGCGTGGCGGGGATGATAATAACCTACGAGCAGTACTTC.

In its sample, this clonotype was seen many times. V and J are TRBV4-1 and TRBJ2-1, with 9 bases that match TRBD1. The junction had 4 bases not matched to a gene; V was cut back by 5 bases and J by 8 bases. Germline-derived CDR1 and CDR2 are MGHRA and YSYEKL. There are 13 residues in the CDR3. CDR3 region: CASSLQGADEQFF. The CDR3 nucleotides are TGCGCCAGCAGCTTACAGGGGGCGGATGAGCAGTTCTTC.

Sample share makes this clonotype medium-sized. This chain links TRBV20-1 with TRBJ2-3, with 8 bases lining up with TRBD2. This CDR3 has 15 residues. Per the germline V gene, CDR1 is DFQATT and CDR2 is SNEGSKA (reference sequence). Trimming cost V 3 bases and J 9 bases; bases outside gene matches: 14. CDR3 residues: CSASVSGSESETQYF. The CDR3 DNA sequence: TGCAGTGCTAGCGTCAGCGGGAGCGAATCCGAGACGCAGTATTTT.

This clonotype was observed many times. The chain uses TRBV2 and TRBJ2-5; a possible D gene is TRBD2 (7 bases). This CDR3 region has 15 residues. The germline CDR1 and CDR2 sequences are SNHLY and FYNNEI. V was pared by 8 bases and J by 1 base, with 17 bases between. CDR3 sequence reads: CASQSRRGRQETQYF. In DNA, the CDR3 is TGTGCCAGCCAGTCAAGGCGGGGGCGCCAAGAGACCCAGTACTTC.

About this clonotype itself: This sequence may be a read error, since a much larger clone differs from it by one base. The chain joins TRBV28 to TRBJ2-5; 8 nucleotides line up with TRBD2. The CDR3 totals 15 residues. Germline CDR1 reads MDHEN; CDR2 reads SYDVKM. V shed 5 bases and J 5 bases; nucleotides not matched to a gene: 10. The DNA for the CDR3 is TGTGCCAGCAGTACCAGACTAGCGTCTTGGGAGACCCAGTACTTC. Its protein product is CASSTRLASWETQYF.

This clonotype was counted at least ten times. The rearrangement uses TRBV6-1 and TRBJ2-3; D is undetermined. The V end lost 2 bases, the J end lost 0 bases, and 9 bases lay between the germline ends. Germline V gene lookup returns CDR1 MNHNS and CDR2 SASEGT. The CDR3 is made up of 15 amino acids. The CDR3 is CASSEIGHSTDTQYF. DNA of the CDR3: TGTGCCAGCAGTGAAATTGGGCATAGCACAGATACGCAGTATTTT.

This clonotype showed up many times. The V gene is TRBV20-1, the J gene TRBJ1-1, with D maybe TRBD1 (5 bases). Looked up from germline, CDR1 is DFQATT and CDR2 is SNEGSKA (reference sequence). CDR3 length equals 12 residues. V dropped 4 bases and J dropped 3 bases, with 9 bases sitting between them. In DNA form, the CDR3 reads TGCAGTGCTATTCAGGGAGACACTGAAGCTTTCTTT. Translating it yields CSAIQGDTEAFF.

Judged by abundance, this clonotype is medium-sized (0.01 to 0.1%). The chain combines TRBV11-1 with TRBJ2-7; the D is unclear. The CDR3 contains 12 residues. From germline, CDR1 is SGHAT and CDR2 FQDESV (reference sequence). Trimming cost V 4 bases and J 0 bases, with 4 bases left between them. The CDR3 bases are TGTGCCAGCAGCTCTGGCTCCTACGAGCAGTACTTC. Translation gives CASSSGSYEQYF.

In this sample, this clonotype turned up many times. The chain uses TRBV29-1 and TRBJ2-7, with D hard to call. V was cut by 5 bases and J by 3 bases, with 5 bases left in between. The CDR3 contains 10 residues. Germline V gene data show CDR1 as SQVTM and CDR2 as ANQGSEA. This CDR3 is CSVKNYEQYF. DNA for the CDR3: TGCAGCGTTAAAAACTACGAGCAGTACTTC.

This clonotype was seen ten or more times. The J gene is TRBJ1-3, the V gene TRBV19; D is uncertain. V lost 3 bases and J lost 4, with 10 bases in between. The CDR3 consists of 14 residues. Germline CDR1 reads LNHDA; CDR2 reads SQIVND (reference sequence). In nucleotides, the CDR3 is TGTGCCAGTAGTATCTGGGCCAGCGGAAACACCATATATTTT. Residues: CASSIWASGNTIYF.

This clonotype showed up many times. The CDR3 here is CASSVDVGGWDNEQFF. For the CDR3, the DNA is TGTGCCAGCAGCGTAGATGTGGGAGGGTGGGACAATGAGCAGTTCTTC. V is TRBV9 and J is TRBJ2-1; 7 bases agree with TRBD2. The CDR3 has 16 amino acids. In germline, CDR1 is SGDLS, CDR2 YYNGEE. J lost 5 bases, V lost 0 bases, and 8 bases had no gene match.